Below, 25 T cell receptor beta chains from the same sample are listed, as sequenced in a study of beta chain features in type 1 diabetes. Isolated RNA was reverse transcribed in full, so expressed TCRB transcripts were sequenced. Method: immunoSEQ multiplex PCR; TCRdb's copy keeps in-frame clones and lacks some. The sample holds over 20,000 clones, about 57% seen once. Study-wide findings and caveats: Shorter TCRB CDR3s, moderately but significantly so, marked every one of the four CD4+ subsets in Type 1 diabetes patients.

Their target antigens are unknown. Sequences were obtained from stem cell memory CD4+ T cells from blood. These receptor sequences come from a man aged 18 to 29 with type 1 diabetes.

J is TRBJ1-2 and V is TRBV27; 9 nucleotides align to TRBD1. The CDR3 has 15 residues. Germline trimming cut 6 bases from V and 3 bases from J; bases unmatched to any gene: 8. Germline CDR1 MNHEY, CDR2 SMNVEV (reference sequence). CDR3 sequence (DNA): TGTGCCAGCAGCCTGAACAGGGGGCCGCACTATGGCTACACCTTC. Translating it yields CASSLNRGPHYGYTF.

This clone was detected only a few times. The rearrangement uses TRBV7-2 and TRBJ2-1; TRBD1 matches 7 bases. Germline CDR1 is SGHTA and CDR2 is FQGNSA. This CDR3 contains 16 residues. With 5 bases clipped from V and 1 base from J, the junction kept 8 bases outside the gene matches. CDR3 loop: CASSGHSGQSYNEQFF. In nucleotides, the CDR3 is TGTGCCAGCAGCGGGCATTCGGGACAGTCCTACAATGAGCAGTTCTTC.

The CDR3 sequence is CASSFSLWGHYGYTF. For the CDR3, the DNA is TGTGCCAGCAGTTTTAGTTTGTGGGGCCACTATGGCTACACCTTC. The chain employs TRBV6-5 and TRBJ1-2, with D possibly matching TRBD1 (5 bases). Germline assignment: CDR1 MNHEY and CDR2 SVGAGI. V lost 4 bases, J lost 3 bases, and 15 bases lay in between. This CDR3 has 15 amino acids.

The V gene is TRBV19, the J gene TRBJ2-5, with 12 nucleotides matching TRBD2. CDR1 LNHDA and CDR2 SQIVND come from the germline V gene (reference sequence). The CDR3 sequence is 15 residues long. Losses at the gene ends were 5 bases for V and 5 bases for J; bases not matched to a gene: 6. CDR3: CASSVRLAGVETQYF. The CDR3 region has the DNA TGTGCCAGTAGTGTGCGACTAGCGGGGGTTGAGACCCAGTACTTC.

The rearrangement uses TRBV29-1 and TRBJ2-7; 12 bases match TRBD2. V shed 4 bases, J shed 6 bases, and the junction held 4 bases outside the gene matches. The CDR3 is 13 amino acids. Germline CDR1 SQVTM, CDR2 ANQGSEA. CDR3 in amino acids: CSVGTSGVGEQYF. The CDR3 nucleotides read TGCAGCGTTGGGACTAGCGGGGTGGGCGAGCAGTACTTC.

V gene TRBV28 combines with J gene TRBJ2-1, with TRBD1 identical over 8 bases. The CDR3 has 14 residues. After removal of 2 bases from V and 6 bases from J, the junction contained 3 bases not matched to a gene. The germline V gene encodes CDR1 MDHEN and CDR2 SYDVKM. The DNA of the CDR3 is TGTGCCAGCAGTTTAGGTCAGGGGGCCAATGAGCAGTTCTTC. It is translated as CASSLGQGANEQFF. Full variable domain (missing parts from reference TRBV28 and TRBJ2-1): DVKVTQSSRYLVKRTGEKVFLECVQDMDHENMFWYRQDPGLGLRLIYFSYDVKMKEKGDIPEGYSVSREKKERFSLILESASTNQTSMYLCASSLGQGANEQFFGPGTRLTVL.

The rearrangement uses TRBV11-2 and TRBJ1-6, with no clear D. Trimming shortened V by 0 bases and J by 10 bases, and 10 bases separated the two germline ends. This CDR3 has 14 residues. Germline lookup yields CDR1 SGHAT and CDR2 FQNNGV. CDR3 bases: TGTGCCAGCAGCTTAGACGGCAGAGGCTCACCCCTCCACTTT. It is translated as CASSLDGRGSPLHF.

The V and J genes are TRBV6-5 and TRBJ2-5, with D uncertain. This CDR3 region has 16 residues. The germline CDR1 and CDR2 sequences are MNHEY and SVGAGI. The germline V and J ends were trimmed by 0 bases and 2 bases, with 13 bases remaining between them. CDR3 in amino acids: CASSYSLAAAQETQYF. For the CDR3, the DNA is TGTGCCAGCAGTTACTCGTTAGCCGCGGCACAAGAGACCCAGTACTTC.

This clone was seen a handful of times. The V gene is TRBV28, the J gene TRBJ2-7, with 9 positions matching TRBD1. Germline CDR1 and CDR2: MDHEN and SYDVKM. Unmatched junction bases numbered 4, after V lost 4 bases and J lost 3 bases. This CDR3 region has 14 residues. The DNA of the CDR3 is TGTGCCAGCAGTTGGGGACAGGGCAACTACGAGCAGTACTTC. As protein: CASSWGQGNYEQYF.

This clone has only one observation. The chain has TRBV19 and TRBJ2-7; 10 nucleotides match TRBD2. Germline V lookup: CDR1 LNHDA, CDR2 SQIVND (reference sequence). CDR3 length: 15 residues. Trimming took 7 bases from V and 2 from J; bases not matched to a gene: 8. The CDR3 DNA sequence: TGTGCCAGTAAATTTCTAGCGGGGGATGCCTACGAGCAGTACTTC. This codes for CASKFLAGDAYEQYF.

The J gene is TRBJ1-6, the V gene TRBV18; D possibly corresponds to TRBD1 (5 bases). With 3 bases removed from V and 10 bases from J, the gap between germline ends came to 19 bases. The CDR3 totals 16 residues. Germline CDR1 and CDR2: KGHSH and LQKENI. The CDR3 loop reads CASSPAGGLGDSPLHF. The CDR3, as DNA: TGTGCCAGCTCACCGGCCGGGGGGTTGGGGGACTCACCCCTCCACTTT.

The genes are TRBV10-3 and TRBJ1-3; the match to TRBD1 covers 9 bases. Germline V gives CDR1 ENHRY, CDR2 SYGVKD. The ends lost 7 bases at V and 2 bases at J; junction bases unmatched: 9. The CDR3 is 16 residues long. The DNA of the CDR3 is TGTGCCATCACTCCGGACAGGGGTCGGGCTGGAAACACCATATATTTT. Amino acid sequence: CAITPDRGRAGNTIYF.

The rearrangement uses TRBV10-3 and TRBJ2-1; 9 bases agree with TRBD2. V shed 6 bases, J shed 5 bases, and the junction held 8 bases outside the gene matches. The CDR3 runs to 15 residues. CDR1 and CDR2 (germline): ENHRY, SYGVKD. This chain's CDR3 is CAIRSRTSVDNEQFF. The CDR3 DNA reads TGTGCCATCAGGAGCAGGACTAGCGTAGACAATGAGCAGTTCTTC.

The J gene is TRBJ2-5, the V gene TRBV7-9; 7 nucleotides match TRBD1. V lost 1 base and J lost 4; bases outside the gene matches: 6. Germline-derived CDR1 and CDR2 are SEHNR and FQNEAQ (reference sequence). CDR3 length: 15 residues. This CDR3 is CASSLGGRQGETQYF. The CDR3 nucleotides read TGTGCCAGCAGCTTAGGTGGACGACAGGGAGAGACCCAGTACTTC.

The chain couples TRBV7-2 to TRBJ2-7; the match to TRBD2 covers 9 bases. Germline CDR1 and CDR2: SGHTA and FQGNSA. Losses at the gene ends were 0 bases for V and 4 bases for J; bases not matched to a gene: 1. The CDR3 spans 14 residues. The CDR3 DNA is TGTGCCAGCAGCTTAGCGAGCGGGGGGTACGAGCAGTACTTC. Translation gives CASSLASGGYEQYF.

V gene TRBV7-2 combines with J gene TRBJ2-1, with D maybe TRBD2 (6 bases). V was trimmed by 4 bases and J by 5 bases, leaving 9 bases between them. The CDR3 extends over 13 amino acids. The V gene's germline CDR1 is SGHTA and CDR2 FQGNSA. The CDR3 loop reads CASSSGGNNEQFF. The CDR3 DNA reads TGTGCCAGCAGCTCGGGCGGGAACAATGAGCAGTTCTTC.

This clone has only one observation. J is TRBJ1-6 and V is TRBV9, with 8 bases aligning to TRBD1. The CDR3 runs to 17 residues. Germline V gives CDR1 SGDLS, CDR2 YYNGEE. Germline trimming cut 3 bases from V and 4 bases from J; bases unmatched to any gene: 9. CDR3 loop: CASSDNSGGSYNSPLHF. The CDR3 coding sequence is TGTGCCAGCAGCGATAACTCAGGGGGCAGTTATAATTCACCCCTCCACTTT.

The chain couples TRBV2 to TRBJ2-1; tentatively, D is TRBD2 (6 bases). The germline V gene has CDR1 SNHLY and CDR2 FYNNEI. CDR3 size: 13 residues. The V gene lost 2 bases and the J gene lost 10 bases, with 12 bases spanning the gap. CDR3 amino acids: CASSEIGLREQFF. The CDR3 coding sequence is TGTGCCAGCAGTGAAATAGGACTAAGGGAGCAGTTCTTC.

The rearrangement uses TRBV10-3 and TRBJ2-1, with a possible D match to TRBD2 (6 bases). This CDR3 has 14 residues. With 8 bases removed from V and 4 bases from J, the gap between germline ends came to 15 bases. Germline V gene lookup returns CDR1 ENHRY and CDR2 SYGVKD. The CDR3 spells CAISGVPLYNEQFF. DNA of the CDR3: TGTGCCATCTCGGGAGTCCCCCTATACAATGAGCAGTTCTTC.

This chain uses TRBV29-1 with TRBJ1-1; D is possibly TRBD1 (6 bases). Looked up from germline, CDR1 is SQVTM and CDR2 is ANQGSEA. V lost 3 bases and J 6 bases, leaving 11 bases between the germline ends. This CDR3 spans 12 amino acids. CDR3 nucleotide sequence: TGCAGCGTTGAGAGACAGGCCTCTGAAGCTTTCTTT. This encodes CSVERQASEAFF.

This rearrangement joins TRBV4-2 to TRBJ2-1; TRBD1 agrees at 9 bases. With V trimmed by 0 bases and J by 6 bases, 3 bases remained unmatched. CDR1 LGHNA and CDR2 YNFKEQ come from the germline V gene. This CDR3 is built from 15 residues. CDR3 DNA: TGTGCCAGCAGCCAAGAAGGGACAGGGCCCAATGAGCAGTTCTTC. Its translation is CASSQEGTGPNEQFF.

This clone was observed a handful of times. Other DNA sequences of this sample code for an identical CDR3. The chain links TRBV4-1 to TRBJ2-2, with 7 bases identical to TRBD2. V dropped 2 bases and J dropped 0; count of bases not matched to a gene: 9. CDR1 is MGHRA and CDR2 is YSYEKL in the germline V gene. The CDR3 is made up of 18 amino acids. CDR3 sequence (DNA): TGCGCCAGCAGCCAACAGGGCCCGGGAGGAGCGAACACCGGGGAGCTGTTTTTT. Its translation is CASSQQGPGGANTGELFF.

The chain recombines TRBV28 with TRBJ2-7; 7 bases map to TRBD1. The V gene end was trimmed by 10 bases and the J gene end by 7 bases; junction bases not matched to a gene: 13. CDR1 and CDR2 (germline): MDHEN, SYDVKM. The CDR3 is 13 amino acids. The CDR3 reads CATMRQGVREQYF. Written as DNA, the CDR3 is TGTGCCACCATGAGGCAGGGGGTCCGGGAGCAGTACTTC.

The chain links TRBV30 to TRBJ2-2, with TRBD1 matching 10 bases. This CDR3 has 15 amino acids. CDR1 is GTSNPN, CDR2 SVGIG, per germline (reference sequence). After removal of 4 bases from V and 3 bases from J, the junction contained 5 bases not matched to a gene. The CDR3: CAWKLGTGDTGELFF. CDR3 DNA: TGTGCCTGGAAATTGGGGACAGGGGACACCGGGGAGCTGTTTTTT. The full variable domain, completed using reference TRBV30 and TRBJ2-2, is SQTIHQWPATLVQPVGSPLSLECTVEGTSNPNLYWYRQAAGRGLQLLFYSVGIGQISSEVPQNLSASRPQDRQFILSSKKLLLSDSGFYLCAWKLGTGDTGELFFGEGSRLTVL.

The CDR3 spells CASSLGLAGGQETQYF. The CDR3 DNA is TGTGCCAGCAGCTTGGGACTAGCGGGAGGGCAAGAGACCCAGTACTTC. The chain links TRBV5-4 to TRBJ2-5; 14 nucleotides match TRBD2. The CDR3 has 16 residues. Trimming at V came to 0 bases and at J to 2 bases, leaving 0 bases not matched to a gene. Germline V gives CDR1 SGHNT, CDR2 YYREEE (reference sequence).